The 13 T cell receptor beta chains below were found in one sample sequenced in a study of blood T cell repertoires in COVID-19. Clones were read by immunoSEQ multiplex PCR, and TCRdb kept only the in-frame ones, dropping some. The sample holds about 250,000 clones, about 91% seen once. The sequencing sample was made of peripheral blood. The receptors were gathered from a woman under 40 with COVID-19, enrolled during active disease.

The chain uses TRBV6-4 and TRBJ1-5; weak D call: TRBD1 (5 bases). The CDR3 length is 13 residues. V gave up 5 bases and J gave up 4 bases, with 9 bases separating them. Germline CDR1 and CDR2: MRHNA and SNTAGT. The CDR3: CASSTDRNQPQHF. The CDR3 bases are TGTGCCAGCAGTACCGACAGAAATCAGCCCCAGCATTTT.

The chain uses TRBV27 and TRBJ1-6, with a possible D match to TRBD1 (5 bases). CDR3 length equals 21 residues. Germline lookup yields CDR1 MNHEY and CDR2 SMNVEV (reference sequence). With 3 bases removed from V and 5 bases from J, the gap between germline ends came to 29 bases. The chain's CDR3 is CASSFRLFPRQLGFHNSPLHF. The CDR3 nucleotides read TGTGCCAGCAGTTTCCGTCTTTTTCCCCGACAGTTAGGTTTTCATAATTCACCCCTCCACTTT.

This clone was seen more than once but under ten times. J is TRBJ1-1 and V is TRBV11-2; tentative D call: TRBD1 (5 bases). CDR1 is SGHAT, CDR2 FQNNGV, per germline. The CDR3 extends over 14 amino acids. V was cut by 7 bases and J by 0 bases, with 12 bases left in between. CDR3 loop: CASNRGAMNTEAFF. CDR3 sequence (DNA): TGTGCCAGCAACCGCGGGGCAATGAACACTGAAGCTTTCTTT. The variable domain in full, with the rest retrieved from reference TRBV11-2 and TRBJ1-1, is EAGVAQSPRYKIIEKRQSVAFWCNPISGHATLYWYQQILGQGPKLLIQFQNNGVVDDSQLPKDRFSAERLKGVDSTLKIQPAKLEDSAVYLCASNRGAMNTEAFFGQGTRLTVV.

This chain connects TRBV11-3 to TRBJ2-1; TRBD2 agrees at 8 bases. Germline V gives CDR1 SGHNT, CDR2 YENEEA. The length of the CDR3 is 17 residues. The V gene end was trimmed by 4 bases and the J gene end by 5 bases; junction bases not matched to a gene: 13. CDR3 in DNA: TGTGCCAGCAGCTCTTCGGTACTAGCGGAGATCAACAATGAGCAGTTCTTC. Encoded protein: CASSSSVLAEINNEQFF.

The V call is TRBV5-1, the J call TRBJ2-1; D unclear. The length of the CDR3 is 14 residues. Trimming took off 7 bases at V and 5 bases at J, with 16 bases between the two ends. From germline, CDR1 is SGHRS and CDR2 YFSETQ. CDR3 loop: CASGDGTQDNEQFF. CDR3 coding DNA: TGCGCCAGCGGCGACGGAACGCAGGACAATGAGCAGTTCTTC.

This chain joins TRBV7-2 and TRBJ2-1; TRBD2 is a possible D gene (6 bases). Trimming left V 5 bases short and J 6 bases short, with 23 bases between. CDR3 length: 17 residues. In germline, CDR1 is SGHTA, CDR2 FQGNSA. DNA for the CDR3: TGTGCCAGCAGCCCCGGTTTAGCGGCGGCTTTGTTCAATGAGCAGTTCTTC. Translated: CASSPGLAAALFNEQFF.

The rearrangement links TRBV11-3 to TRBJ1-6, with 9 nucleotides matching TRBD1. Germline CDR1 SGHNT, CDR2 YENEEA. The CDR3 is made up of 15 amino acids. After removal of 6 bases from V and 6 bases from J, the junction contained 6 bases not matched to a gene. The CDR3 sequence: CASSQTGGGNSPLHF. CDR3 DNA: TGTGCCAGCAGTCAGACAGGGGGGGGTAATTCACCCCTCCACTTT. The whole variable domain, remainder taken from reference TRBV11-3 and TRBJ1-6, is EAGVVQSPRYKIIEKKQPVAFWCNPISGHNTLYWYLQNLGQGPELLIRYENEEAVDDSQLPKDRFSAERLKGVDSTLKIQPAELGDSAVYLCASSQTGGGNSPLHFGNGTRLTVT.

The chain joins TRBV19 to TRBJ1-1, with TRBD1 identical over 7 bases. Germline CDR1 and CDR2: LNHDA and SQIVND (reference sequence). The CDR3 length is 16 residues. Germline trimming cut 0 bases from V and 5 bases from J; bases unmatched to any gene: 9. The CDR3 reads CASSIDPTGVDTEAFF. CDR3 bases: TGTGCCAGTAGTATAGATCCCACAGGGGTGGATACTGAAGCTTTCTTT. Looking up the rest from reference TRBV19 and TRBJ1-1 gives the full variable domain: DGGITQSPKYLFRKEGQNVTLSCEQNLNHDAMYWYRQDPGQGLRLIYYSQIVNDFQKGDIAEGYSVSREKKESFPLTVTSAQKNPTAFYLCASSIDPTGVDTEAFFGQGTRLTVV.

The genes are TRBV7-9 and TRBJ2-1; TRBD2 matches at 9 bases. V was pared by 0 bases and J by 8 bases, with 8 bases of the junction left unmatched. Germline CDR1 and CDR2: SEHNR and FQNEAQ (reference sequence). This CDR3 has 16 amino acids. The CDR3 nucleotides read TGTGCCAGCAGCTTAGCGCCGGGCGGGAGGGGCGATGAGCAGTTCTTC. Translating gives CASSLAPGGRGDEQFF.

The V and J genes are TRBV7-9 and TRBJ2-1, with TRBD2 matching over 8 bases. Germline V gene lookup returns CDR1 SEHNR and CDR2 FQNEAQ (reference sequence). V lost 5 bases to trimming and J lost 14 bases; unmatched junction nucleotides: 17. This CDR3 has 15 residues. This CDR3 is CASSQARGGDSLEFF. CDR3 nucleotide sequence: TGTGCCAGCAGCCAGGCTCGGGGGGGCGATTCCCTGGAGTTCTTC. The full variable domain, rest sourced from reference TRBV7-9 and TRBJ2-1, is DTGVSQNPRHKITKRGQNVTFRCDPISEHNRLYWYRQTLGQGPEFLTYFQNEAQLEKSRLLSDRFSAERPKGSFSTLEIQRTEQGDSAMYLCASSQARGGDSLEFFGPGTRLTVL.

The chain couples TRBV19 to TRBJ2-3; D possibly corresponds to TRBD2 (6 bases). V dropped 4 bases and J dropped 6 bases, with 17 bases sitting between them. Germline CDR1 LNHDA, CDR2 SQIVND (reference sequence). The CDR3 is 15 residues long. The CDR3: CASSTWGGGEDTQYF. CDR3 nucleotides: TGTGCCAGTAGTACTTGGGGCGGCGGGGAGGATACGCAGTATTTT.

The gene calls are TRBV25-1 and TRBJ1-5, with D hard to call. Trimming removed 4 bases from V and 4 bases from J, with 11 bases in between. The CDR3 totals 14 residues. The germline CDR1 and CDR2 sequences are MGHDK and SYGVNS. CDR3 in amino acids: CASSVNGNNQPQHF. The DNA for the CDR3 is TGTGCCAGCAGTGTAAATGGCAATAATCAGCCCCAGCATTTT.

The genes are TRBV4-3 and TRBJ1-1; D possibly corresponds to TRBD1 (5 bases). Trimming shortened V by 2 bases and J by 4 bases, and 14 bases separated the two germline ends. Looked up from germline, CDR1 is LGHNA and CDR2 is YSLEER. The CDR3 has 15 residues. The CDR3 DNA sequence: TGCGCCAGCAGCCAACAGCGGGGGGTGGGCACTGAAGCTTTCTTT. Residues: CASSQQRGVGTEAFF.